This TCR beta chain was sequenced during a study of OX40 agonist ivuxolimab in advanced cancers. Data came from immunoSEQ multiplex PCR; TCRdb stores just in-frame clones and leaves some out. The table lists around 68,000 clones, 87% of them singletons, with under 3.5% in the top ten. The germline V gene encodes CDR1 SGHTA and CDR2 FQGTGA. The J segment lost 4 bases and the V segment lost 5 bases, leaving 12 bases of the junction unmatched. The CDR3 is 18 residues long. This sequence joins TRBV7-3 and TRBJ2-1; 12 nucleotides agree with TRBD2. Here the sequenced sample was CD4+ or CD8+ T cells sorted from blood, taken in a trial of the OX40 agonist ivuxolimab. The sequence was collected from an adult with an advanced solid tumor such as melanoma, head and neck, liver or kidney cancer. The CDR3 loop reads CASSPMAPGLAGYNEQFF. In DNA, the CDR3 is TGTGCCAGCAGCCCAATGGCCCCCGGACTAGCGGGATACAATGAGCAGTTCTTC.